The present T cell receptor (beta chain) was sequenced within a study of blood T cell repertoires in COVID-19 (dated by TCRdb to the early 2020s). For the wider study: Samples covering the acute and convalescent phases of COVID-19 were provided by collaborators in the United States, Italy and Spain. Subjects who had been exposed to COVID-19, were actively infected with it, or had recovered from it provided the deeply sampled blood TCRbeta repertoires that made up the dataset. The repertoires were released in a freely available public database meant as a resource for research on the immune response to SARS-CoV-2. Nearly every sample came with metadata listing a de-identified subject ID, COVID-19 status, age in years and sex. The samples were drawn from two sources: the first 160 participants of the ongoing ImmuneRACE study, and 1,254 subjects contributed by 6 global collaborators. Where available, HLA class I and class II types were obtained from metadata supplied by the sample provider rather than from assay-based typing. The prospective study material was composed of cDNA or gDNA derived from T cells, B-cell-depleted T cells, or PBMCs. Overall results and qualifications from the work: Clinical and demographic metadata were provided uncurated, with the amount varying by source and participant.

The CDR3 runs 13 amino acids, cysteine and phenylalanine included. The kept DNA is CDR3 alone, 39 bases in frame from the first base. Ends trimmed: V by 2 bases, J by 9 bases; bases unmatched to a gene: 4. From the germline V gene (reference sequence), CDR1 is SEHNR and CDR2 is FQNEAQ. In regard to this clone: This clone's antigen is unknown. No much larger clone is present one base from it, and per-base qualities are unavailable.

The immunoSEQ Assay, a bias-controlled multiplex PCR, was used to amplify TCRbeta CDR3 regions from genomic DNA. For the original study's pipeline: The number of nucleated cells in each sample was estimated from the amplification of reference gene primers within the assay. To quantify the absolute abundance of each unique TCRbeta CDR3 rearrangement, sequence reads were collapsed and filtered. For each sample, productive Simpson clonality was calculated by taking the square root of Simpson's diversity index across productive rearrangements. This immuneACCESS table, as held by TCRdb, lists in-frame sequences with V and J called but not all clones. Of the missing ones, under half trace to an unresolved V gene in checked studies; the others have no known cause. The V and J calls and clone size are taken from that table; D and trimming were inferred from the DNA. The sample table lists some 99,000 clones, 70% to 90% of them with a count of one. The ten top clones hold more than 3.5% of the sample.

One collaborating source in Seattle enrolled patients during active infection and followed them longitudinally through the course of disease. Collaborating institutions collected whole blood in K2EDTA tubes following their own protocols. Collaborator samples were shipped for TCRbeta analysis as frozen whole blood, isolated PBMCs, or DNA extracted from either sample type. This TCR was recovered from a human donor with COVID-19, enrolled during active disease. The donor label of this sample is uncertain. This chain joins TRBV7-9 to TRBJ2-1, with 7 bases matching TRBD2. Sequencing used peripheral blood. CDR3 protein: CASSLLAGVEQFF. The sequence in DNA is TGTGCCAGCAGCTTATTGGCGGGGGTTGAGCAGTTCTTC.